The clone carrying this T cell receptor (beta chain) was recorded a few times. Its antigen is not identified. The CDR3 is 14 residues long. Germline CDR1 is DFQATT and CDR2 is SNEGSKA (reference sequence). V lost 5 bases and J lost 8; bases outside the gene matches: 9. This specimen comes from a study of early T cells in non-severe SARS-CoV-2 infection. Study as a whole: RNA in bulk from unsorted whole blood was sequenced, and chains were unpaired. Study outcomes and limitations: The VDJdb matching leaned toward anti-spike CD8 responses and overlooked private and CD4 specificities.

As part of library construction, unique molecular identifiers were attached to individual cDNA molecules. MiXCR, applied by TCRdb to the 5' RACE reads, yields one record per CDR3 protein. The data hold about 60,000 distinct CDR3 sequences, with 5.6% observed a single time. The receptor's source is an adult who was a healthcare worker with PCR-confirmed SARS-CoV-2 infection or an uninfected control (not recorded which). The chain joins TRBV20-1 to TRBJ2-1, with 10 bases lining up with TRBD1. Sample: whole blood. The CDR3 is CSAYGDRGLYEQFF. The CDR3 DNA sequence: TGCAGTGCTTATGGGGACAGGGGACTATATGAGCAGTTCTTC.